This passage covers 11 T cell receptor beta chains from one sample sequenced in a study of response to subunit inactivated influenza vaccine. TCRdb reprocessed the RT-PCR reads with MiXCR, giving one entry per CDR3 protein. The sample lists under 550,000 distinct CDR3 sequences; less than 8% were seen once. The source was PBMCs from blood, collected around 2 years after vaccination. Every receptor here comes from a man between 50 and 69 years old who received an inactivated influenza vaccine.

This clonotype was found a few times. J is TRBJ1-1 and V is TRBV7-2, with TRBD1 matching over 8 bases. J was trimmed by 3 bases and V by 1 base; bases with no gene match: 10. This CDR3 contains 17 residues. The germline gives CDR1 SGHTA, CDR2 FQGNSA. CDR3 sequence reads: CASSLVWAGGAYTEAFF. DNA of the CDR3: TGTGCCAGCAGCTTAGTTTGGGCAGGGGGCGCGTACACTGAAGCTTTCTTT.

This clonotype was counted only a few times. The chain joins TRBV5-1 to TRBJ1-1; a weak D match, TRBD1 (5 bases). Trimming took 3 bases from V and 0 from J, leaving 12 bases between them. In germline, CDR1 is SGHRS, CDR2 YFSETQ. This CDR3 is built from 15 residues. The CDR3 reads CASSWGPRVNTEAFF. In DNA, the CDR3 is TGCGCCAGCAGCTGGGGCCCGCGGGTGAACACTGAAGCTTTCTTT.

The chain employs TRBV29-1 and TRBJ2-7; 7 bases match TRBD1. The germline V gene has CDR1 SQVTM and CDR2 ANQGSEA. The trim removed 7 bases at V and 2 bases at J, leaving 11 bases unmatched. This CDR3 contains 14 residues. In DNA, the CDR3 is TGCAGCGCCTTACTTCGGGACAGAGCCTACGAGCAGTACTTC. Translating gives CSALLRDRAYEQYF.

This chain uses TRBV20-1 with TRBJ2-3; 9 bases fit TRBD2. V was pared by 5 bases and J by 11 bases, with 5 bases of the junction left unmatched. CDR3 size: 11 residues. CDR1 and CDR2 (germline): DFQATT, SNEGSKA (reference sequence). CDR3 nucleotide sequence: TGCAGTGCTTTCAGGACTAGCGAGCAGTATTTT. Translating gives CSAFRTSEQYF.

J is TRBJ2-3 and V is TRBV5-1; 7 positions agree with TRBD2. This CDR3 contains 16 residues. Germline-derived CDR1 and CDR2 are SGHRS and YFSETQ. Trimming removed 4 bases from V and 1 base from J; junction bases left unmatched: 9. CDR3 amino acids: CASSPTAGVGTDTQYF. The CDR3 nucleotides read TGCGCCAGCAGCCCCACGGCGGGAGTAGGCACAGATACGCAGTATTTT.

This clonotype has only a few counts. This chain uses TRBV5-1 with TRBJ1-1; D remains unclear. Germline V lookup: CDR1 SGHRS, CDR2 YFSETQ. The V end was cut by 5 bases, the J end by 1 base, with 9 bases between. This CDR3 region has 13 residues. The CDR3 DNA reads TGCGCCAGCAGTCCGGTGACGAACACTGAAGCTTTCTTT. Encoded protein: CASSPVTNTEAFF.

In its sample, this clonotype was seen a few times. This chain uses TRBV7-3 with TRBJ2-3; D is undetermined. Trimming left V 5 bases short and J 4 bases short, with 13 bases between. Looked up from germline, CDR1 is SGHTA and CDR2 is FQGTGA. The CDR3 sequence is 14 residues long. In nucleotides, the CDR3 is TGTGCCAGCAGCCCCGCCAGGAACGCAGATACGCAGTATTTT. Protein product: CASSPARNADTQYF.

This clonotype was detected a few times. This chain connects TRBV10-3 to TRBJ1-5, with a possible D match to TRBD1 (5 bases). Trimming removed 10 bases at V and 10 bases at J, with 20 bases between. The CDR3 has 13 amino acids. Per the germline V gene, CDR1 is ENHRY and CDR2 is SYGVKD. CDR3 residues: CATTDKGKGPQHF. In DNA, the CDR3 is TGTGCCACAACCGACAAGGGGAAGGGTCCCCAGCATTTT.

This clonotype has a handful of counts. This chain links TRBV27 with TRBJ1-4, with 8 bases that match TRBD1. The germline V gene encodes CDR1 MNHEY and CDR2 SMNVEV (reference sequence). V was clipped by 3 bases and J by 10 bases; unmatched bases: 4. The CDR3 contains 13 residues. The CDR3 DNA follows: TGTGCCAGCAGTTTGGACAGGGAGGCAAAACTGTTTTTT. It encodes CASSLDREAKLFF. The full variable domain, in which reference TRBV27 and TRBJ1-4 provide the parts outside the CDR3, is EAQVTQNPRYLITVTGKKLTVTCSQNMNHEYMSWYRQDPGLGLRQIYYSMNVEVTDKGDVPEGYKVSRKEKRNFPLILESPSPNQTSLYFCASSLDREAKLFFGSGTQLSVL.

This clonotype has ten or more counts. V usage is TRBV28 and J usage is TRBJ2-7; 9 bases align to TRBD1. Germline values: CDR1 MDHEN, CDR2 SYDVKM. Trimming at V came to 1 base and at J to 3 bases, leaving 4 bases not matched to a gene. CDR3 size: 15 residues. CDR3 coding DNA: TGTGCCAGCAGTTTATCTGGGACAGGGCTCTACGAGCAGTACTTC. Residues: CASSLSGTGLYEQYF.

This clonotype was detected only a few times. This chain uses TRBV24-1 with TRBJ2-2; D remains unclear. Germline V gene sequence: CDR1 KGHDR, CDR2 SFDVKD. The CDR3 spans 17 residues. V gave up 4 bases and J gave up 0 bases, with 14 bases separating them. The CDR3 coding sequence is TGTGCCACCAGTGAGTATCGGTGGACGGCGAACACCGGGGAGCTGTTTTTT. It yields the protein CATSEYRWTANTGELFF.